One and the same sample provided the 15 T cell receptor beta chains below, sequenced in a study of STAT3 mutations in large granular lymphocyte leukemia. No antigen is known for these receptors. This table comes from immunoSEQ multiplex PCR, and its TCRdb copy is limited to in-frame clones, with some not included. This table has 9,500 to 14,000 clones, 85% appearing once. Findings and caveats of the study: At least one immunodominant TCR beta clonotype appeared in every T-cell large granular lymphocyte leukemia patient.

The sample consisted of peripheral blood mononuclear cells. The source is a man older than 75 with T-cell large granular lymphocyte leukemia. Some clones in this sample may be carry-over from other donors' samples.

The chain links TRBV27 to TRBJ2-5, with 11 bases fitting TRBD1. V shed 7 bases and J 10 bases; nucleotides not matched to a gene: 14. From germline, CDR1 is MNHEY and CDR2 SMNVEV (reference sequence). This CDR3 region has 15 residues. CDR3 coding DNA: TGTGCCAGCAAACCTCTATCCGGGACAGGGGGTATCCAGTACTTC. The encoded protein is CASKPLSGTGGIQYF.

CDR3 sequence (DNA): TGTGCCAGCAGCTTTAGCTCCTACGAGCAGTACTTC. Its protein product is CASSFSSYEQYF. The chain links TRBV7-2 to TRBJ2-7, with D unclear. Trimming removed 3 bases at V and 0 bases at J, with 3 bases between. In germline, CDR1 is SGHTA, CDR2 FQGNSA. The CDR3 spans 12 residues.

This chain links TRBV18 with TRBJ2-7; D is unclear. V lost 5 bases, J lost 2 bases, and 13 bases lay in between. CDR1 and CDR2 from the germline V gene are KGHSH and LQKENI. The CDR3 runs to 14 residues. The CDR3 loop reads CASSIGSPTYEQYF. The CDR3 nucleotides are TGTGCCAGCTCAATTGGCAGTCCCACCTACGAGCAGTACTTC.

This clone was picked up one time. The chain carries TRBV6-5 and TRBJ2-7; D gene ambiguous. Deletions cut 0 bases from V and 2 bases from J, with 14 bases between. Germline V gives CDR1 MNHEY, CDR2 SVGAGI. The CDR3 totals 16 residues. The CDR3 sequence is CASSYSSFFEAYEQYF. The CDR3 DNA reads TGTGCCAGCAGTTACTCTAGCTTCTTTGAGGCCTACGAGCAGTACTTC.

The chain has TRBV18 and TRBJ1-6; TRBD1 aligns across 8 bases. The germline gives CDR1 KGHSH, CDR2 LQKENI. The CDR3 extends over 16 amino acids. J was trimmed by 7 bases and V by 3 bases; bases with no gene match: 8. CDR3 sequence: CASSPRARQGNSPLHF. The CDR3 coding sequence is TGTGCCAGCTCACCGCGGGCCCGACAGGGGAATTCACCCCTCCACTTT.

CDR3 protein: CSVFGTPYNEQFF. The CDR3 DNA reads TGCAGCGTTTTCGGGACACCATACAATGAGCAGTTCTTC. This chain links TRBV29-1 with TRBJ2-1; D is possibly TRBD1 (6 bases). Germline values: CDR1 SQVTM, CDR2 ANQGSEA. V lost 5 bases to trimming and J lost 4 bases, with 12 bases between them. The CDR3 sequence is 13 residues long.

The chain couples TRBV30 to TRBJ1-4, with D hard to call. Germline V CDR1 and CDR2: GTSNPN, SVGIG (reference sequence). Trimming stripped 0 bases from V and 7 bases from J, with 15 bases between. The CDR3 runs 15 residues. DNA of the CDR3: TGTGCCTGGAGTGTCAATGGGGTAATTAGTGAAAAACTGTTTTTT. It specifies CAWSVNGVISEKLFF.

This clone was seen once. J is TRBJ1-2 and V is TRBV18; 8 nucleotides align to TRBD1. V lost 3 bases to trimming and J lost 2 bases; unmatched junction nucleotides: 8. CDR3 length equals 16 residues. CDR1 and CDR2 (germline): KGHSH, LQKENI. The CDR3 region has the DNA TGTGCCAGCTCACCTGGAGACAGGGGTGGAAACTATGGCTACACCTTC. Amino acid sequence: CASSPGDRGGNYGYTF.

This clone was observed a single time. This sequence joins TRBV7-2 and TRBJ1-1, with D maybe TRBD1 (6 bases). Germline lookup yields CDR1 SGHTA and CDR2 FQGNSA. The CDR3 extends over 13 amino acids. Deletions cut 7 bases from V and 5 bases from J, with 14 bases between. The CDR3 DNA is TGTGCCAGCAAGGGGGGGCTGGGGACTGAAGCTTTCTTT. Translated, it gives CASKGGLGTEAFF.

The rearrangement uses TRBV5-1 and TRBJ2-1; tentatively, D is TRBD1 (6 bases). V gave up 4 bases and J gave up 4 bases, with 21 bases separating them. Germline CDR1 and CDR2: SGHRS and YFSETQ. The CDR3 contains 17 residues. The CDR3 DNA sequence: TGCGCCAGCAGCCACGTGCACCTAGGACAGAGTTACAATGAGCAGTTCTTC. Protein product: CASSHVHLGQSYNEQFF.

The CDR3 is CASSYSWQGSYNEQFF. CDR3 nucleotides: TGTGCCAGCAGTTACTCGTGGCAGGGCTCCTACAATGAGCAGTTCTTC. The V call is TRBV6-5, the J call TRBJ2-1; D may be TRBD1 (5 bases). The CDR3 is 16 amino acids. The V end lost 0 bases, the J end lost 0 bases, and 9 bases lay between the germline ends. Per the germline V gene, CDR1 is MNHEY and CDR2 is SVGAGI.

The J gene is TRBJ1-6, the V gene TRBV18; a possible D gene is TRBD1 (6 bases). The CDR3 has 14 residues. Germline V gene lookup returns CDR1 KGHSH and CDR2 LQKENI. Deletions cut 3 bases from V and 10 bases from J, with 13 bases between. This CDR3 is CASSPYRDLSPLHF. The CDR3 nucleotides read TGTGCCAGCTCACCTTACAGGGACCTGTCACCCCTCCACTTT.

In this sample, this clone turned up once. The J gene is TRBJ1-1, the V gene TRBV7-9; 7 bases are a match to TRBD1. V trimming: 5 bases; J trimming: 3 bases; junction bases outside the gene matches: 6. The CDR3 loop spans 14 amino acids. Germline V gene sequence: CDR1 SEHNR, CDR2 FQNEAQ (reference sequence). CDR3 protein: CASSVQGRDTEAFF. Written as DNA, the CDR3 is TGTGCCAGCAGCGTACAGGGGCGGGACACTGAAGCTTTCTTT.

The rearrangement joins TRBV12-5 to TRBJ2-1; D uncertain. Trimming stripped 6 bases from V and 8 bases from J, with 17 bases between. There are 14 residues in the CDR3. In germline, CDR1 is LGHNT, CDR2 FRNRAP. In DNA, the CDR3 is TGTGCTAGTGGCTCAACGACCTTAGTCTATGAGCAGTTCTTC. Translated, it gives CASGSTTLVYEQFF.

The CDR3 protein is CATSLLAGAGTDTQYF. In DNA form, the CDR3 reads TGTGCCACCAGCTTGCTAGCGGGGGCCGGCACAGATACGCAGTATTTT. The genes are TRBV15 and TRBJ2-3, with 10 bases fitting TRBD2. V shed 5 bases and J 1 base; nucleotides not matched to a gene: 6. The CDR3 is 16 residues long. The germline CDR1 and CDR2 sequences are LNHNV and YYDKDF (reference sequence). Complete variable domain (other parts from reference TRBV15 and TRBJ2-3): DAMVIQNPRYQVTQFGKPVTLSCSQTLNHNVMYWYQQKSSQAPKLLFHYYDKDFNNEADTPDNFQSRRPNTSFCFLDIRSPGLGDTAMYLCATSLLAGAGTDTQYFGPGTRLTVL.